This record covers a single T cell receptor beta chain. The antigen is undetermined. This entry comes from a study of neoadjuvant anti-PD-1 for oral cavity cancer. For the study at large: Nivolumab at 3 mg/kg was mostly given biweekly, three to four doses, pre-surgery. Patients without progression got a fourth dose around day 43.

Patients had HPV-negative, locally advanced oral cavity squamous cell carcinoma. Study-wide results and limits: Pretreatment Treg/Th17 ratio correlated inversely with post-treatment tumor clonality.

The germline V and J ends were trimmed by 0 bases and 8 bases, with 20 bases remaining between them. This CDR3 spans 16 amino acids. Germline assignment: CDR1 SGDLS and CDR2 YYNGEE. The method was immunoSEQ multiplex PCR; TCRdb's version includes in-frame clones alone and lacks a portion of them. The repertoire holds roughly 16,000 clones, with about 69% as singletons. This TCR came from a person between 40 and 85 years old with oral cavity squamous cell carcinoma. Sequenced here: PBMCs, sampled before nivolumab (anti-PD-1) treatment. The chain is built from TRBV9 and TRBJ1-2, with D maybe TRBD1 (6 bases). The CDR3 loop reads CASSVGKQGLQGGYTF. In nucleotides, the CDR3 is TGTGCCAGCAGCGTAGGGAAACAGGGCCTCCAGGGGGGCTACACCTTC.